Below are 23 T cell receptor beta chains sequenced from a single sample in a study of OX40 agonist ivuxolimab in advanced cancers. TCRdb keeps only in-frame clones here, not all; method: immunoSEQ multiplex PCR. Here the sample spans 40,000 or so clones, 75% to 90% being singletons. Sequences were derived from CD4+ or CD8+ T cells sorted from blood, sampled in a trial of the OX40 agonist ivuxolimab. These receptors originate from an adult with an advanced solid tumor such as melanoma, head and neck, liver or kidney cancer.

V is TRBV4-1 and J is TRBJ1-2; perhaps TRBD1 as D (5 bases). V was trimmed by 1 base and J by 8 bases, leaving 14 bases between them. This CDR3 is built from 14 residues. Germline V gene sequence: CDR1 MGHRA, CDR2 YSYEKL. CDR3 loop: CASSQGGLGLGYTF. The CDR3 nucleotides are TGCGCCAGCAGCCAAGGGGGACTCGGGTTGGGCTACACCTTC.

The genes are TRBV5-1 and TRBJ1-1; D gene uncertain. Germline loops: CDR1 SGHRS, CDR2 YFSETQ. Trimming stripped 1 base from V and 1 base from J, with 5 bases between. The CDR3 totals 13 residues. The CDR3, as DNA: TGCGCCAGCAGCTTGCAAGGGAACACTGAAGCTTTCTTT. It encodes CASSLQGNTEAFF. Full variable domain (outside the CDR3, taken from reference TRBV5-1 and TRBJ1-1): KAGVTQTPRYLIKTRGQQVTLSCSPISGHRSVSWYQQTPGQGLQFLFEYFSETQRNKGNFPGRFSGRQFSNSRSEMNVSTLELGDSALYLCASSLQGNTEAFFGQGTRLTVV.

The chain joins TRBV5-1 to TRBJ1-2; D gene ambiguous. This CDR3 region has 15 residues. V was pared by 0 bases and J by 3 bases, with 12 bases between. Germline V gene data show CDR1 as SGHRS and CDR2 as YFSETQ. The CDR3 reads CASSLGDEHYYGYTF. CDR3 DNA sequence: TGCGCCAGCAGCTTGGGGGATGAACACTACTATGGCTACACCTTC.

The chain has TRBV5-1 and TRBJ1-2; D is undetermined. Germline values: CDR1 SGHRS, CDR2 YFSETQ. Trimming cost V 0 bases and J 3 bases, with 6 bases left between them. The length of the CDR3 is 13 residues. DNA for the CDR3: TGCGCCAGCAGCTTGGACGGGGACTATGGCTACACCTTC. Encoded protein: CASSLDGDYGYTF. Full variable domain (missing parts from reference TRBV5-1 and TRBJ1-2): KAGVTQTPRYLIKTRGQQVTLSCSPISGHRSVSWYQQTPGQGLQFLFEYFSETQRNKGNFPGRFSGRQFSNSRSEMNVSTLELGDSALYLCASSLDGDYGYTFGSGTRLTVV.

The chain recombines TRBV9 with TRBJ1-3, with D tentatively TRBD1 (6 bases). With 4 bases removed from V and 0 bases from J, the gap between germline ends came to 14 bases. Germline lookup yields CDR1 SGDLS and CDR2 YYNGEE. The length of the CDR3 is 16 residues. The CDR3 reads CASSSLGGSSGNTIYF. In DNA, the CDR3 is TGTGCCAGCAGCTCTTTAGGGGGGAGCTCTGGAAACACCATATATTTT.

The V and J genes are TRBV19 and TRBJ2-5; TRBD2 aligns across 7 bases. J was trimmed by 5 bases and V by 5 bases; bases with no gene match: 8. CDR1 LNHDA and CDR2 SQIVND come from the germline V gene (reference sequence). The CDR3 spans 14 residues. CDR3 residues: CASSPWEGMETQYF. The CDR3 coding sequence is TGTGCCAGTAGTCCCTGGGAGGGCATGGAGACCCAGTACTTC.

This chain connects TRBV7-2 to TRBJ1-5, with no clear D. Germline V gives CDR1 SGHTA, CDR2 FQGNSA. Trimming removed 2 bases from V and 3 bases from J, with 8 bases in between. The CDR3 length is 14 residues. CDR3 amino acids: CASSLPHSNQPQHF. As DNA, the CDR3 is TGTGCCAGCAGCTTACCCCACTCCAATCAGCCCCAGCATTTT.

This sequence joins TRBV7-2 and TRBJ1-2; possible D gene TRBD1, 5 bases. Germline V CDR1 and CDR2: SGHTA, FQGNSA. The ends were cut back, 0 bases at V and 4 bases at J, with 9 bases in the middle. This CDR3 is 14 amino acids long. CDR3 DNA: TGTGCCAGCAGCTTAGCCCAGGGAGGCTATGGCTACACCTTC. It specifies CASSLAQGGYGYTF.

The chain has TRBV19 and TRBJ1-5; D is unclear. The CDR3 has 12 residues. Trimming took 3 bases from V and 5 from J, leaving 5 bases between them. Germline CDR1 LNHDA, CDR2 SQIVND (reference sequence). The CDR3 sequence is CASSIEYQPQHF. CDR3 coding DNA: TGTGCCAGTAGTATTGAATATCAGCCCCAGCATTTT.

The CDR3 loop reads CASSPRGPGQGDNNEQFF. CDR3 nucleotides: TGCGCCAGCAGCCCGAGGGGACCGGGACAGGGGGATAACAATGAGCAGTTCTTC. The rearrangement uses TRBV5-1 and TRBJ2-1; TRBD1 matches 11 bases. From germline, CDR1 is SGHRS and CDR2 YFSETQ. This CDR3 has 18 residues. V lost 4 bases, J lost 5 bases, and 14 bases stayed unmatched.

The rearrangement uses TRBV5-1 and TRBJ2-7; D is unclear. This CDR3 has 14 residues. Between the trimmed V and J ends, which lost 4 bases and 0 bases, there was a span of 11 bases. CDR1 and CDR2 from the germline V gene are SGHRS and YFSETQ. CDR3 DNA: TGCGCCAGCAGCCACGGGTCCAGCTCCTACGAGCAGTACTTC. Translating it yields CASSHGSSSYEQYF.

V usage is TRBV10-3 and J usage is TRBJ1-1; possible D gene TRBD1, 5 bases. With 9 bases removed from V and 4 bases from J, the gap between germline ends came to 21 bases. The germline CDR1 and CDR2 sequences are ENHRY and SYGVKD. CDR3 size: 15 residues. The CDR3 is CAIQADLGGGTEAFF. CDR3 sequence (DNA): TGTGCCATACAAGCCGATTTGGGGGGGGGCACTGAAGCTTTCTTT.

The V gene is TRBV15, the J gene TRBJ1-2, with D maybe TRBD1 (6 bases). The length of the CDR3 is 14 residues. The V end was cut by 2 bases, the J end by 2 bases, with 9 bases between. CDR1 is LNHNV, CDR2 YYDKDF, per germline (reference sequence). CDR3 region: CATSRKGQNYGYTF. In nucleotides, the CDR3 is TGTGCCACCAGCAGAAAGGGACAAAACTATGGCTACACCTTC.

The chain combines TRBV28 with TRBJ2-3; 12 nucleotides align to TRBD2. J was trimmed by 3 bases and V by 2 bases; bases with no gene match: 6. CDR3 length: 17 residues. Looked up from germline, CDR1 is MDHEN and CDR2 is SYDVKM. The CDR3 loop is CASSLRLAGGPTDTQYF. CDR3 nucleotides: TGTGCCAGCAGTTTACGTCTAGCGGGGGGGCCGACAGATACGCAGTATTTT.

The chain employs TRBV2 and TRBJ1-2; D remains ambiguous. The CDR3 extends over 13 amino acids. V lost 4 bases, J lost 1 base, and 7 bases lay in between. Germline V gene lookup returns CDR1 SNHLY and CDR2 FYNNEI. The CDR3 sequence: CASSGQINYGYTF. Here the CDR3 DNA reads TGTGCCAGCAGTGGTCAGATTAACTATGGCTACACCTTC.

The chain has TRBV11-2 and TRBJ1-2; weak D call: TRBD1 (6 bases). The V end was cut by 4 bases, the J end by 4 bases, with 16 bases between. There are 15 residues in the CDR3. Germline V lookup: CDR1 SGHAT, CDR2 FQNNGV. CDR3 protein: CASSSQRGVGYGYTF. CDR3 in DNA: TGTGCCAGCAGCTCCCAGAGGGGGGTTGGCTATGGCTACACCTTC.

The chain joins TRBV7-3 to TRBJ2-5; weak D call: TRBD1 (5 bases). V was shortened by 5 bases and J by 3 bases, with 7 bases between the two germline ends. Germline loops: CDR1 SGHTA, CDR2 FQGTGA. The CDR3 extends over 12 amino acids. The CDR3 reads CASSRGKETQYF. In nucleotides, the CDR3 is TGTGCCAGCAGCAGGGGTAAAGAGACCCAGTACTTC. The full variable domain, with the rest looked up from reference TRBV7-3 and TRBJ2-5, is GAGVSQTPSNKVTEKGKYVELRCDPISGHTALYWYRQSLGQGPEFLIYFQGTGAADDSGLPNDRFFAVRPEGSVSTLKIQRTERGDSAVYLCASSRGKETQYFGPGTRLLVL.

CDR3 coding DNA: TGTGCCAGCAGTTCCGGGACAGCTCAGTCAGAAGCTTTCTTT. It is translated as CASSSGTAQSEAFF. This chain links TRBV6-5 with TRBJ1-1, with TRBD1 matching over 7 bases. This CDR3 has 14 amino acids. Looked up from germline, CDR1 is MNHEY and CDR2 is SVGAGI. Trimming at V came to 4 bases and at J to 8 bases, leaving 10 bases not matched to a gene.

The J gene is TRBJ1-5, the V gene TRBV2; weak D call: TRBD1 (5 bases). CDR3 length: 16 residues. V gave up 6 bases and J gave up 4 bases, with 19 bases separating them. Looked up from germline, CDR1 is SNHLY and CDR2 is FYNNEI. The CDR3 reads CASSSQSAGGNQPQHF. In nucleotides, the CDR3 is TGTGCCAGCAGCTCTCAAAGCGCGGGGGGGAATCAGCCCCAGCATTTT.

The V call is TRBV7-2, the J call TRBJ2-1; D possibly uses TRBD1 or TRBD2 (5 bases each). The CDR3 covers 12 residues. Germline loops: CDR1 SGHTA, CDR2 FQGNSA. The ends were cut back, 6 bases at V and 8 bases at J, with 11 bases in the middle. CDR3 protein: CASSGGRDEQFF. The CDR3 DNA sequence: TGTGCCAGCAGTGGGGGTAGGGATGAGCAGTTCTTC.

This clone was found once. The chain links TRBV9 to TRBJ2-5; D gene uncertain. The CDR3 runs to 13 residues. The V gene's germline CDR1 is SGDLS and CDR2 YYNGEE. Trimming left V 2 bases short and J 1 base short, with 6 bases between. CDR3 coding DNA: TGTGCCAGCAGCGTCAGGTTCCAAGAGACCCAGTACTTC. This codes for CASSVRFQETQYF.

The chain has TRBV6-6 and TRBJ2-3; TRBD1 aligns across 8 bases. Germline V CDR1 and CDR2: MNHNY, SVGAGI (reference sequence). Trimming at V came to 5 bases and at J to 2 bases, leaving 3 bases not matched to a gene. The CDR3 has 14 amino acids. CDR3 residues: CASSRTGSTDTQYF. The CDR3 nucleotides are TGTGCCAGCAGTCGGACAGGGTCCACAGATACGCAGTATTTT.

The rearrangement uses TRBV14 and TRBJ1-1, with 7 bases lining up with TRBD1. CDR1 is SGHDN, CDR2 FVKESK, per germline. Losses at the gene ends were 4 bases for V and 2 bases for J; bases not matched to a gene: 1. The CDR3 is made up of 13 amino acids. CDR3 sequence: CASSRQGNTEAFF. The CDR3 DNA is TGTGCCAGCAGCCGACAGGGAAACACTGAAGCTTTCTTT.